This TCR beta chain was recorded in a study of blood T cell repertoires in COVID-19. As for the study in general: The samples span acute and convalescent COVID-19 from the United States, Italy and Spain.

TCRdb's table, derived via immunoSEQ multiplex PCR, lists solely in-frame clones and lacks some. The profile shows 110,000 to 150,000 clones, 80% to 90% of them singletons. This CDR3 contains 14 residues. V dropped 5 bases and J dropped 4 bases, with 14 bases sitting between them. The germline V gene has CDR1 MNHEY and CDR2 SMNVEV (reference sequence). Participants were aged about 18 to 90 years from about 25 US areas. Donors were grouped by their self-reported clinical history. The specimen sequenced was PBMCs or T cells enriched from blood (not recorded which). The clonotype comes from a man in his fifties or sixties who had recovered from COVID-19. J is TRBJ2-5 and V is TRBV27, with no clear D. For the CDR3, the DNA is TGTGCCAGCAGTCCCAACAGAATTCTAGAGACCCAGTACTTC. It is translated as CASSPNRILETQYF.